Each of the 23 T cell receptor beta chains below was sequenced from the same sample in a study of CXCR3-negative and CXCR3-positive naive CD8 T cells. Broader study findings: Naive CXCR3-positive cells had TRB CDR3s more hydrophobic than those of CXCR3-negative naive cells.

The antigens for these receptors are not known. The libraries of TRB cDNA were constructed through 5' RACE using UMI labels. Reprocessing the 5' RACE reads, TCRdb reports a single entry for every CDR3 protein and omits DNA. The table counts 120,000 to 150,000 distinct CDR3 sequences; 0.25% to 0.3% lies in the top ten. The sample was naive CXCR3+ CD8+ T cells from blood. The sample's subset: CD45RO-CCR7+CD27+CD95- naive CD8+ T cells expressing CXCR3 (TNR3+). These receptors were taken from a human donor in good health. Some clones in this sample may be carry-over from other donors' samples.

This sequence joins TRBV7-9 and TRBJ2-2. There are 12 residues in the CDR3. The germline CDR1 and CDR2 sequences are SEHNR and FQNEAQ (reference sequence). CDR3: CASSENTGELFF.

V usage is TRBV29-1 and J usage is TRBJ1-1. The CDR3 is made up of 12 amino acids. Germline CDR1 reads SQVTM; CDR2 reads ANQGSEA. This chain's CDR3 is CSVEGLNTVAFF.

The chain joins TRBV7-9 to TRBJ1-2. The CDR3 extends over 12 amino acids. Germline V gene data show CDR1 as SEHNR and CDR2 as FQNEAQ (reference sequence). The CDR3 here is CASSLQHYGYTF. Filled out from reference TRBV7-9 and TRBJ1-2, the complete variable domain reads DTGVSQNPRHKITKRGQNVTFRCDPISEHNRLYWYRQTLGQGPEFLTYFQNEAQLEKSRLLSDRFSAERPKGSFSTLEIQRTEQGDSAMYLCASSLQHYGYTFGSGTRLTVV.

The gene calls are TRBV5-1 and TRBJ1-6; TCRdb's D call, TRBD1, is unchecked because there is no DNA. Germline V gene sequence: CDR1 SGHRS, CDR2 YFSETQ. This CDR3 has 15 residues. The CDR3: CASSVPGQQNSPLHF.

The chain is built from TRBV6-6 and TRBJ1-1; TCRdb's assignment of TRBD1 cannot be checked, as there is no DNA. Germline CDR1 MNHNY, CDR2 SVGAGI (reference sequence). There are 16 residues in the CDR3. The CDR3 spells CASSPRDRGKNPEAFF.

The V gene is TRBV4-3, the J gene TRBJ1-5; TCRdb's D gene call, TRBD1, goes unchecked for lack of DNA. The CDR3 length is 16 residues. CDR1 and CDR2 (germline): LGHNA, YSLEER. The CDR3 loop is CASSQAAGKGGQPQHF.

V usage is TRBV3-1 and J usage is TRBJ1-1; with no DNA, the TCRdb D assignment of TRBD1 cannot be verified. The germline V gene has CDR1 LGHDT and CDR2 YNNKEL (reference sequence). This CDR3 contains 16 residues. This CDR3 is CASSHPGTGQVTEAFF. The whole variable domain, remainder taken from reference TRBV3-1 and TRBJ1-1, is DTAVSQTPKYLVTQMGNDKSIKCEQNLGHDTMYWYKQDSKKFLKIMFSYNNKELIINETVPNRFSPKSPDKAHLNLHINSLELGDSAVYFCASSHPGTGQVTEAFFGQGTRLTVV.

The rearrangement uses TRBV12-3 or TRBV12-4 and TRBJ2-7; TCRdb reports TRBD1, a call that lacks DNA to check it against. The CDR3 has 14 residues. CDR3 amino acids: CASQVAGTGYEQYF.

This chain uses TRBV19 with TRBJ2-1; TCRdb reports TRBD1, a call that lacks DNA to check it against. Germline V lookup: CDR1 LNHDA, CDR2 SQIVND (reference sequence). This CDR3 spans 13 amino acids. CDR3 sequence: CASSMKGVNEQFF.

V and J are TRBV28 and TRBJ2-5; no DNA is available, so the TRBD1 call from TCRdb remains unchecked. Germline CDR1 and CDR2: MDHEN and SYDVKM. The length of the CDR3 is 14 residues. CDR3 in amino acids: CASSLRTVQETQYF.

The chain recombines TRBV29-1 with TRBJ2-7; TCRdb picks TRBD1, but there is no DNA to check that call. CDR3 length equals 12 residues. Looked up from germline, CDR1 is SQVTM and CDR2 is ANQGSEA. This CDR3 is CSVEATGHEQYF.

The chain uses TRBV5-1 and TRBJ1-1; TCRdb's D gene call, TRBD1, goes unchecked for lack of DNA. Germline CDR1 reads SGHRS; CDR2 reads YFSETQ. This CDR3 spans 15 amino acids. This CDR3 reads CASSLGDRGQTEAFF.

J is TRBJ2-1 and V is TRBV5-1. Per germline, CDR1 SGHRS and CDR2 YFSETQ. The CDR3 runs 14 residues. This CDR3 is CASSLDSFYNEQFF.

The V and J genes are TRBV12-3 or TRBV12-4 and TRBJ1-2; the D gene TCRdb calls, TRBD1, cannot be checked with no DNA. The CDR3 consists of 15 residues. The CDR3 spells CASSLGGPQNYGYTF.

The chain has TRBV7-9 and TRBJ2-3; TCRdb returns TRBD2, unconfirmable since there is no DNA. Germline CDR1 reads SEHNR; CDR2 reads FQNEAQ (reference sequence). This CDR3 contains 18 residues. CDR3 amino acids: CASSLERMTSGYTDTQYF.

This chain links TRBV30 with TRBJ2-1. This CDR3 has 11 residues. Germline V gene data show CDR1 as GTSNPN and CDR2 as SVGIG (reference sequence). CDR3 sequence: CAWSVGGEQFF.

The rearrangement links TRBV25-1 to TRBJ1-4. The CDR3 runs to 15 residues. Germline V lookup: CDR1 MGHDK, CDR2 SYGVNS. This chain's CDR3 is CASSVADEWNEKLFF.

The chain has TRBV4-1 and TRBJ2-7. The V gene's germline CDR1 is MGHRA and CDR2 YSYEKL. There are 14 residues in the CDR3. The CDR3 sequence: CASSQDVADYEQYF.

The chain links TRBV2 to TRBJ2-5; the D call from TCRdb, TRBD1, cannot be confirmed without DNA. Germline V lookup: CDR1 SNHLY, CDR2 FYNNEI. CDR3 size: 13 residues. CDR3 residues: CASSLTGAGTQYF.

The V gene is TRBV7-9, the J gene TRBJ1-2; TCRdb selects TRBD1, and the lack of DNA leaves this call unchecked. This CDR3 contains 17 residues. Germline CDR1 is SEHNR and CDR2 is FQNEAQ (reference sequence). CDR3 in amino acids: CASSPRDRGPVNYGYTF.

The chain recombines TRBV9 with TRBJ2-1; the D gene TCRdb calls, TRBD1, cannot be checked with no DNA. The germline V gene has CDR1 SGDLS and CDR2 YYNGEE. This CDR3 is 14 amino acids long. The CDR3 loop is CARDRWEYFDEQFF.

The chain couples TRBV29-1 to TRBJ2-3. The CDR3 has 15 residues. From germline, CDR1 is SQVTM and CDR2 ANQGSEA. The CDR3 spells CSVDYRASATDTQYF.

The V call is TRBV6-5, the J call TRBJ2-1; TCRdb's D gene call, TRBD1, goes unchecked for lack of DNA. Germline assignment: CDR1 MNHEY and CDR2 SVGAGI. The CDR3 length is 15 residues. CDR3: CASSPFEGILNEQFF.